The 26 T cell receptor beta chains given below trace back to one sample, sequenced in a study of beta chain features in type 1 diabetes. Reverse transcribing all isolated RNA meant expressed TCRB transcripts were sequenced. The method was immunoSEQ multiplex PCR; TCRdb's version includes in-frame clones alone and lacks a portion of them. The repertoire holds 300,000 to 350,000 clones, with about 20% as singletons. The sequencing sample was made of naive CD4+ T cells from blood. These receptors all come from a woman under 30 in good health.

The chain carries TRBV21-1 and TRBJ1-1; the table's D call of TRBD1 was not tested on the DNA. TRBV21-1 is a documented pseudogene. The CDR3 is 17 residues long. CDR3: CASSNSLLDGQGIEAFF. CDR3 DNA sequence: TGTGCCAGCAGCAATTCGCTATTAGATGGTCAGGGGATTGAAGCTTTCTTT.

This clone was found a few times. This chain connects TRBV5-4 to TRBJ2-1; no reliable D call. This CDR3 is 16 amino acids long. Trimming pared 0 bases from V and 4 bases from J, leaving 14 bases between. CDR1 is SGHNT, CDR2 YYREEE, per germline (reference sequence). The CDR3 reads CASSLAGSGPYNEQFF. The CDR3, as DNA: TGTGCCAGCAGCTTGGCTGGGTCGGGTCCATACAATGAGCAGTTCTTC.

This clone was counted a few times. The chain recombines TRBV6-5 with TRBJ2-1; tentative D call: TRBD2 (7 bases). The ends were cut back, 0 bases at V and 8 bases at J, with 17 bases in the middle. The CDR3 contains 16 residues. The germline CDR1 and CDR2 sequences are MNHEY and SVGAGI. CDR3 sequence: CASSYSGAGVSDEQFF. The DNA of the CDR3 is TGTGCCAGCAGTTACTCGGGGGCGGGAGTAAGCGATGAGCAGTTCTTC.

The chain couples TRBV30 to TRBJ2-3, with TRBD1 identical over 7 bases. V dropped 4 bases and J dropped 11; count of bases not matched to a gene: 15. CDR1 and CDR2 (germline): GTSNPN, SVGIG (reference sequence). The CDR3 is 14 amino acids. CDR3 residues: CAWNPGQSPTKQYF. In DNA, the CDR3 is TGTGCCTGGAATCCGGGACAGAGCCCAACCAAGCAGTATTTT.

This clone was detected a few times. V and J are TRBV5-6 and TRBJ2-7; a possible D gene is TRBD1 (5 bases). The V end lost 4 bases, the J end lost 3 bases, and 8 bases lay between the germline ends. Germline V gene lookup returns CDR1 SGHDT and CDR2 YYEEEE. The CDR3 consists of 12 residues. CDR3 bases: TGTGCCAGCAGCCGACAGAACTACGAGCAGTACTTC. This gives the protein CASSRQNYEQYF.

V usage is TRBV30 and J usage is TRBJ2-7; a weak D match, TRBD1 (6 bases). This CDR3 has 13 amino acids. V lost 2 bases and J 3 bases, leaving 11 bases between the germline ends. CDR1 and CDR2 from the germline V gene are GTSNPN and SVGIG (reference sequence). The CDR3 protein is CAWSRQAYYEQYF. The CDR3 nucleotides are TGTGCCTGGAGTCGACAGGCCTACTACGAGCAGTACTTC.

The rearrangement links TRBV2 to TRBJ2-1; TRBD1 might be the D (5 bases). The CDR3 contains 16 residues. Looked up from germline, CDR1 is SNHLY and CDR2 is FYNNEI. Trimming cost V 9 bases and J 2 bases, with 20 bases left between them. The CDR3: CASRKGPLSAYNEQFF. The CDR3 DNA reads TGTGCCAGTCGGAAGGGGCCCCTTTCAGCCTACAATGAGCAGTTCTTC.

This clone has more than one count but fewer than ten. This chain uses TRBV4-2 with TRBJ2-1, with TRBD2 matching over 9 bases. This CDR3 contains 15 residues. V shed 4 bases and J 5 bases; nucleotides not matched to a gene: 6. Germline lookup yields CDR1 LGHNA and CDR2 YNFKEQ. CDR3 coding DNA: TGTGCCAGCAGCCTCGGGACTAGCACCGACAATGAGCAGTTCTTC. This translates into CASSLGTSTDNEQFF.

Notes on this clone: Other nucleotide sequences in the sample specify the same CDR3. J is TRBJ2-5 and V is TRBV29-1; 8 nucleotides match TRBD1. V shed 3 bases, J shed 5 bases, and the junction held 2 bases outside the gene matches. The CDR3 has 12 amino acids. The germline V gene has CDR1 SQVTM and CDR2 ANQGSEA. The CDR3, as DNA: TGCAGCGTTGATCGACAGGGGGAGACCCAGTACTTC. Translation: CSVDRQGETQYF.

The J gene is TRBJ1-1, the V gene TRBV4-1, with 10 bases matching TRBD1. Germline CDR1 and CDR2: MGHRA and YSYEKL. CDR3 size: 15 residues. V shed 7 bases, J shed 4 bases, and the junction held 9 bases outside the gene matches. The CDR3 sequence: CASKKEGTGATEAFF. The CDR3 region has the DNA TGCGCCAGCAAAAAAGAGGGGACAGGGGCCACTGAAGCTTTCTTT.

This clone was counted between two and nine times. This CDR3 reads CASSQIQGLSTDTQYF. The CDR3 DNA follows: TGCGCCAGCAGCCAAATTCAGGGGTTGAGCACAGATACGCAGTATTTT. The V and J genes are TRBV4-1 and TRBJ2-3; a possible D gene is TRBD1 (6 bases). The CDR3 covers 16 residues. Trimming took 2 bases from V and 0 from J, leaving 12 bases between them. Germline lookup yields CDR1 MGHRA and CDR2 YSYEKL.

The J gene is TRBJ2-7, the V gene TRBV5-1, with D tentatively TRBD2 (7 bases). Trimming stripped 3 bases from V and 5 bases from J, with 15 bases between. The CDR3 totals 14 residues. Germline V lookup: CDR1 SGHRS, CDR2 YFSETQ. The CDR3 here is CASSSAGGRNEQYF. The CDR3 nucleotides are TGCGCCAGCAGCTCCGCCGGGGGGCGGAACGAGCAGTACTTC.

CDR3 region: CASSEGEVAYEQYF. CDR3 DNA sequence: TGTGCCAGCTCAGAAGGGGAAGTCGCCTACGAGCAGTACTTC. This sequence joins TRBV18 and TRBJ2-7; possible D gene TRBD1, 5 bases. The CDR3 consists of 14 residues. Trimming pared 5 bases from V and 2 bases from J, leaving 13 bases between. CDR1 and CDR2 from the germline V gene are KGHSH and LQKENI.

The chain carries TRBV7-2 and TRBJ2-1; TRBD2 matches at 7 bases. The germline V gene has CDR1 SGHTA and CDR2 FQGNSA. The CDR3 is 16 residues long. V lost 1 base and J lost 2; bases outside the gene matches: 5. This CDR3 reads CASSLVGGSTYNEQFF. In DNA, the CDR3 is TGTGCCAGCAGCTTAGTCGGCGGGAGTACCTACAATGAGCAGTTCTTC. Based on the CDR3 plus reference TRBV7-2 and TRBJ2-1, the full variable domain is GAGVSQSPSNKVTEKGKDVELRCDPISGHTALYWYRQSLGQGLEFLIYFQGNSAPDKSGLPSDRFSAERTGGSVSTLTIQRTQQEDSAVYLCASSLVGGSTYNEQFFGPGTRLTVL.

This clone was seen more than once but under ten times. The chain joins TRBV18 to TRBJ2-1; D is undetermined. This CDR3 spans 11 amino acids. Germline CDR1 and CDR2: KGHSH and LQKENI. The germline V and J ends were trimmed by 9 bases and 7 bases, with 10 bases remaining between them. CDR3: CASSSLNEQFF. The CDR3 DNA follows: TGTGCCAGTAGTAGTCTAAATGAGCAGTTCTTC.

This clone was observed a handful of times. The chain combines TRBV19 with TRBJ1-2, with 7 bases matching TRBD1. Trimming at V came to 6 bases and at J to 7 bases, leaving 11 bases not matched to a gene. This CDR3 spans 14 amino acids. Germline V gene data show CDR1 as LNHDA and CDR2 as SQIVND (reference sequence). DNA for the CDR3: TGTGCCAGTAGACCGGGACAGCTAACAAGTGGCTACACCTTC. Translation: CASRPGQLTSGYTF. Full variable domain (remainder filled in from reference TRBV19 and TRBJ1-2): DGGITQSPKYLFRKEGQNVTLSCEQNLNHDAMYWYRQDPGQGLRLIYYSQIVNDFQKGDIAEGYSVSREKKESFPLTVTSAQKNPTAFYLCASRPGQLTSGYTFGSGTRLTVV.

This clone was found a few times. V gene TRBV4-3 combines with J gene TRBJ2-1; 7 bases match TRBD1. V gave up 2 bases and J gave up 4 bases; unmatched junction bases: 5. This CDR3 region has 15 residues. The V gene's germline CDR1 is LGHNA and CDR2 YSLEER. CDR3 nucleotides: TGCGCCAGCAGCCAAAGAGACAGGGTTTACAATGAGCAGTTCTTC. Translated, it gives CASSQRDRVYNEQFF.

CDR3 sequence: CASSPNRAPYEQYF. Written as DNA, the CDR3 is TGTGCCAGCAGTCCTAACAGGGCTCCCTACGAGCAGTACTTC. The chain combines TRBV2 with TRBJ2-7; weak D call: TRBD1 (6 bases). The V end lost 5 bases, the J end lost 2 bases, and 13 bases lay between the germline ends. The CDR3 length is 14 residues. Germline CDR1 is SNHLY and CDR2 is FYNNEI. Filled out from reference TRBV2 and TRBJ2-7, the complete variable domain reads EPEVTQTPSHQVTQMGQEVILRCVPISNHLYFYWYRQILGQKVEFLVSFYNNEISEKSEIFDDQFSVERPDGSNFTLKIRSTKLEDSAMYFCASSPNRAPYEQYFGPGTRLTVT.

This chain connects TRBV29-1 to TRBJ2-1; a possible D gene is TRBD1 (6 bases). The V end lost 4 bases, the J end lost 6 bases, and 7 bases lay between the germline ends. CDR3 size: 11 residues. From germline, CDR1 is SQVTM and CDR2 ANQGSEA. In DNA, the CDR3 is TGCAGCGTTGGAGGGGGCAATGAGCAGTTCTTC. As protein: CSVGGGNEQFF.

This clone has just a few counts. The chain uses TRBV30 and TRBJ2-7, with D possibly being TRBD2 (6 bases). The germline V gene has CDR1 GTSNPN and CDR2 SVGIG (reference sequence). Deletions cut 4 bases from V and 7 bases from J, with 23 bases between. The CDR3 length is 15 residues. The CDR3 loop reads CAWTAGPTDPREQYF. CDR3 DNA sequence: TGTGCCTGGACTGCGGGGCCGACAGACCCTAGGGAGCAGTACTTC.

This chain uses TRBV19 with TRBJ1-1; possibly TRBD1 for D (6 bases). The CDR3 extends over 17 amino acids. From germline, CDR1 is LNHDA and CDR2 SQIVND (reference sequence). The ends were cut back, 4 bases at V and 0 bases at J, with 18 bases in the middle. As DNA, the CDR3 is TGTGCCAGTAGTACGGGGACCGGGACACACATGAACACTGAAGCTTTCTTT. Its translation is CASSTGTGTHMNTEAFF.

This clone has only a few counts. The J gene is TRBJ2-1, the V gene TRBV6-6; no clear D gene. Trimming removed 6 bases at V and 6 bases at J, with 6 bases between. This CDR3 region has 11 residues. Germline CDR1 and CDR2: MNHNY and SVGAGI (reference sequence). CDR3 amino acids: CASSRSNEQFF. For the CDR3, the DNA is TGTGCCAGCAGCCGGTCCAATGAGCAGTTCTTC.

A few counts support this clone. The V and J genes are TRBV7-8 and TRBJ2-7, with 10 positions matching TRBD1. The CDR3 has 14 amino acids. Germline V gene data show CDR1 as SGHVS and CDR2 as FQNEAQ. J lost 5 bases, V lost 1 base, and 2 bases had no gene match. CDR3 loop: CASSLGDRGDEQYF. CDR3 sequence (DNA): TGTGCCAGCAGCTTAGGGGACAGGGGTGACGAGCAGTACTTC.

The chain carries TRBV7-2 and TRBJ2-7, with 8 bases matching TRBD1. The V and J ends lost 5 bases and 5 bases, in that order; junction bases with no gene match: 8. CDR3 length equals 14 residues. Per the germline V gene, CDR1 is SGHTA and CDR2 is FQGNSA. The CDR3 bases are TGTGCCAGCAGCCCCGGACAGGGAAACCACGAGCAGTACTTC. Translated: CASSPGQGNHEQYF.

This clone appeared a few times. This chain uses TRBV5-5 with TRBJ1-5, with no clear D. CDR3 size: 13 residues. In germline, CDR1 is SGHKS, CDR2 YYEKEE (reference sequence). The V end lost 3 bases, the J end lost 4 bases, and 8 bases lay between the germline ends. Here the CDR3 reads CASSSTGNQPQHF. Written as DNA, the CDR3 is TGTGCCAGCAGCTCGACTGGGAATCAGCCCCAGCATTTT.

This clone was seen a few times. The J gene is TRBJ2-1, the V gene TRBV5-1; unclear D gene. Trimming stripped 0 bases from V and 10 bases from J, with 14 bases between. Germline lookup yields CDR1 SGHRS and CDR2 YFSETQ. The CDR3 is 14 residues long. CDR3: CASSLGQARREQFF. The CDR3 nucleotides are TGCGCCAGCAGCTTGGGCCAGGCGCGAAGGGAGCAGTTCTTC.